These 19 T cell receptor beta chains share one sample of origin, sequenced in a study of T cells of healthy individuals. TCRdb reanalysed the 5' RACE reads using MiXCR and keeps one entry per CDR3 protein. The data show 40,000 to 60,000 distinct CDR3 sequences, about 14% seen once. The receptors originated from a human donor in good health.

As to this clonotype: A much larger clone differs from this one at a single base, so this may be a read error. This chain connects TRBV19 to TRBJ1-5; 8 bases align to TRBD1. The CDR3 runs to 15 residues. CDR1 and CDR2 (germline): LNHDA, SQIVND (reference sequence). CDR3 amino acids: CASIQQGGSIQPQHF. The CDR3 DNA is TGTGCCAGTATTCAACAGGGGGGGAGCATTCAGCCCCAGCATTTT.

Many counts were recorded for this clonotype. The rearrangement links TRBV7-9 to TRBJ2-5; 7 bases map to TRBD1. Germline assignment: CDR1 SEHNR and CDR2 FQNEAQ (reference sequence). The CDR3 consists of 16 residues. After removal of 5 bases from V and 5 bases from J, the junction contained 14 bases not matched to a gene. This CDR3 reads CASSHTGQTPPETQYF. DNA for the CDR3: TGTGCCAGCAGCCATACGGGACAGACACCTCCGGAGACCCAGTACTTC.

The chain employs TRBV6-5 and TRBJ2-5; the D gene is possibly TRBD1 (5 bases). Germline V gives CDR1 MNHEY, CDR2 SVGAGI. The ends were cut back, 6 bases at V and 1 base at J, with 12 bases in the middle. CDR3 length: 14 residues. The CDR3 bases are TGTGCCAGCAGCAGACGACAGTTCCAAGAGACCCAGTACTTC. Translation gives CASSRRQFQETQYF.

This clonotype was seen many times. The V gene is TRBV19, the J gene TRBJ1-5, with D unclear. V was clipped by 5 bases and J by 0 bases, with 14 bases between them. The CDR3 totals 16 residues. CDR1 is LNHDA, CDR2 SQIVND, per germline (reference sequence). The CDR3 loop reads CASSLIPSSSNQPQHF. Here the CDR3 DNA reads TGTGCCAGTAGTCTTATTCCCTCCTCTAGCAATCAGCCCCAGCATTTT.

V gene TRBV6-1 combines with J gene TRBJ2-7; a possible D gene is TRBD2 (5 bases). The CDR3 totals 14 residues. Trimming removed 10 bases at V and 7 bases at J, with 23 bases between. CDR1 and CDR2 (germline): MNHNS, SASEGT. The CDR3 nucleotides are TGTGCCACCCTCGAGCGGCTCCCGATGGGGGAGCAGTACTTC. Amino acids: CATLERLPMGEQYF.

This clonotype came up many times. This chain links TRBV6-2 or TRBV6-3 with TRBJ2-2; D call uncertain. Germline V gives CDR1 MNHEY, CDR2 SVGEGT. The CDR3 has 12 amino acids. The ends were cut back, 2 bases at V and 5 bases at J, with 3 bases in the middle. The CDR3 is CASSYGTGELFF. The CDR3 bases are TGTGCCAGCAGTTACGGAACCGGGGAGCTGTTTTTT.

This clonotype has just a few counts. This chain joins TRBV12-3 or TRBV12-4 and TRBJ2-3; maybe TRBD1 (5 bases). V gave up 6 bases and J gave up 0 bases, with 16 bases separating them. This CDR3 has 16 amino acids. The CDR3: CASSLWQGASTDTQYF. DNA for the CDR3: TGTGCCAGCAGCCTTTGGCAAGGGGCTAGCACAGATACGCAGTATTTT.

At least ten counts were recorded for this clonotype. The chain links TRBV13 to TRBJ1-4; possible D gene TRBD1, 5 bases. Trimming pared 6 bases from V and 8 bases from J, leaving 19 bases between. Germline loops: CDR1 PRHDT, CDR2 FYEKMQ (reference sequence). This CDR3 has 15 amino acids. CDR3 nucleotides: TGTGCCAGCAGTCTTCAGGGACCTTCCAGGGAAAAACTGTTTTTT. This codes for CASSLQGPSREKLFF.

This clonotype was observed at least ten times. The V gene is TRBV20-1, the J gene TRBJ1-1; D is ambiguous. V lost 3 bases and J lost 4, with 9 bases in between. CDR1 is DFQATT, CDR2 SNEGSKA, per germline (reference sequence). The CDR3 is 12 amino acids. The CDR3: CSARRQSTEAFF. CDR3 in DNA: TGCAGTGCTAGGAGGCAGTCCACTGAAGCTTTCTTT.

At least ten counts were recorded for this clonotype. In nucleotides, the CDR3 is TGCGCCAGCAGCCGGGAAGGACAGGGAGGGGGGGATACGCAGTATTTT. It specifies CASSREGQGGGDTQYF. The chain recombines TRBV4-1 with TRBJ2-3; D perhaps matches TRBD1 (8 bases). CDR3 length equals 16 residues. In germline, CDR1 is MGHRA, CDR2 YSYEKL. V was pared by 4 bases and J by 6 bases, with 20 bases between.

In this sample, this clonotype turned up a few times. The CDR3 spells CASSLFLGNEQFF. The CDR3 region has the DNA TGTGCCAGCAGCTTGTTTTTGGGCAATGAGCAGTTCTTC. The chain is built from TRBV11-2 and TRBJ2-1; no firm D call. The CDR3 runs 13 residues. The V and J ends lost 3 bases and 6 bases respectively, with 9 bases between them. Germline assignment: CDR1 SGHAT and CDR2 FQNNGV.

Worth noting for this clonotype: This may stem from a read error, because a much larger clone lies one nucleotide away. The chain links TRBV20-1 to TRBJ1-5; no firm D call. There are 14 residues in the CDR3. The germline V and J ends were trimmed by 4 bases and 6 bases, with 16 bases remaining between them. Germline V lookup: CDR1 DFQATT, CDR2 SNEGSKA (reference sequence). CDR3: CSATHSNPSQPQHF. The CDR3 DNA follows: TGCAGTGCTACCCACAGCAATCCCAGTCAGCCCCAGCATTTT.

At least ten counts were recorded for this clonotype. At one end the junction does not follow the germline gene, possibly because of a read error. This rearrangement joins TRBV20-1 to TRBJ1-6; tentative D call: TRBD1 (6 bases). Germline assignment: CDR1 DFQATT and CDR2 SNEGSKA (reference sequence). The CDR3 runs to 15 residues. As DNA, the CDR3 is TGCAGTGCCAGAGGGGGGTTTGTTTATAATTCACCCCTCCACTTT. Translated: CSARGGFVYNSPLHF.

The V and J genes are TRBV7-9 and TRBJ2-7; D uncertain. The CDR3 runs 11 residues. Trimming pared 5 bases from V and 6 bases from J, leaving 8 bases between. Germline V gene lookup returns CDR1 SEHNR and CDR2 FQNEAQ (reference sequence). Here the CDR3 reads CASSPSTEQYF. CDR3 coding DNA: TGTGCCAGCAGCCCTTCTACCGAGCAGTACTTC.

V and J are TRBV2 and TRBJ2-4; D is unclear. V dropped 1 base and J dropped 0 bases, with 10 bases sitting between them. The CDR3 is made up of 16 amino acids. CDR1 and CDR2 (germline): SNHLY, FYNNEI. CDR3 DNA sequence: TGTGCCAGCAGTGAAGGTGGGAATAGAGCCAAAAACATTCAGTACTTC. Residues: CASSEGGNRAKNIQYF.

This chain connects TRBV7-9 to TRBJ2-1; D call uncertain. The CDR3 length is 15 residues. V gave up 6 bases and J gave up 3 bases, with 15 bases separating them. The germline V gene encodes CDR1 SEHNR and CDR2 FQNEAQ (reference sequence). Here the CDR3 DNA reads TGTGCCAGCAGTCCCGGGTCCCTAGTCTACAATGAGCAGTTCTTC. Translated: CASSPGSLVYNEQFF.

This clonotype was seen many times. V usage is TRBV7-9 and J usage is TRBJ2-2; 10 bases match TRBD2. CDR1 is SEHNR and CDR2 is FQNEAQ in the germline V gene (reference sequence). The CDR3 runs 18 residues. Losses at the gene ends were 5 bases for V and 2 bases for J; bases not matched to a gene: 11. The CDR3 sequence is CASSSGLAESRNTGELFF. In nucleotides, the CDR3 is TGTGCCAGCAGCAGCGGACTAGCGGAGTCTCGAAACACCGGGGAGCTGTTTTTT.

Many counts were recorded for this clonotype. The chain uses TRBV4-1 and TRBJ1-2; TRBD1 might be the D (5 bases). This CDR3 has 15 amino acids. CDR1 is MGHRA and CDR2 is YSYEKL in the germline V gene. The germline V and J ends were trimmed by 0 bases and 4 bases, with 12 bases remaining between them. The CDR3 loop reads CASSQEAQGVYGYTF. The DNA for the CDR3 is TGCGCCAGCAGCCAAGAAGCGCAGGGTGTCTATGGCTACACCTTC.

This clonotype was recorded many times. This CDR3 is CASSGPEGGEQYF. Written as DNA, the CDR3 is TGTGCCAGCAGTGGGCCCGAGGGGGGCGAGCAGTACTTC. This chain connects TRBV25-1 to TRBJ2-7; D tentatively reads TRBD1 or TRBD2 (6 bases each). Germline V gene lookup returns CDR1 MGHDK and CDR2 SYGVNS. This CDR3 is 13 amino acids long. V was shortened by 4 bases and J by 6 bases, with 13 bases between the two germline ends.